Each of the 7 T cell receptor beta chains below was sequenced from the same sample in a study of T-cell memory formation after mild COVID-19. Each CDR3 protein is one row after TCRdb ran MiXCR on the 5' RACE reads. This table holds 550,000 to 600,000 distinct CDR3 sequences, about 20% found once. The material sequenced was PBMCs or a T cell subset sorted from them (not recorded which). The receptors originated from an adult woman who had mild COVID-19 (a few samples of this study predate the infection). Cell type and time point are not known.

This clonotype was counted at least ten times. This chain links TRBV5-1 with TRBJ2-3; D might be TRBD1 (5 bases). There are 13 residues in the CDR3. The germline V gene encodes CDR1 SGHRS and CDR2 YFSETQ. The V end lost 5 bases, the J end lost 3 bases, and 10 bases lay between the germline ends. The CDR3 protein is CASRLTVTDTQYF. Here the CDR3 DNA reads TGCGCCAGCAGACTGACAGTAACAGATACGCAGTATTTT.

The chain has TRBV5-6 and TRBJ2-7; D might be TRBD1 (6 bases). V was clipped by 4 bases and J by 0 bases, with 14 bases between them. CDR3 length: 15 amino acids. Germline CDR1 is SGHDT and CDR2 is YYEEEE. CDR3 amino acids: CASSTPATGSYEQYF. The CDR3 region has the DNA TGTGCCAGCAGCACGCCCGCGACAGGCTCCTACGAGCAGTACTTC. The complete variable domain, with remaining parts taken from reference TRBV5-6 and TRBJ2-7, reads DAGVTQSPTHLIKTRGQQVTLRCSPKSGHDTVSWYQQALGQGPQFIFQYYEEEERQRGNFPDRFSGHQFPNYSSELNVNALLLGDSALYLCASSTPATGSYEQYFGPGTRLTVT.

This clonotype was seen a few times. This rearrangement joins TRBV27 to TRBJ1-6; D unclear. The CDR3 is made up of 15 amino acids. V was cut by 2 bases and J by 5 bases, with 10 bases left in between. Germline-derived CDR1 and CDR2 are MNHEY and SMNVEV (reference sequence). The CDR3 DNA reads TGTGCCAGCAGTTTAAACTGGGCCGATAATTCACCCCTCCACTTT. Amino acids: CASSLNWADNSPLHF.

This chain joins TRBV11-1 and TRBJ2-1; 10 positions agree with TRBD2. The CDR3 is 15 residues long. Trimming took 5 bases from V and 8 from J; bases not matched to a gene: 9. Germline CDR1 and CDR2: SGHAT and FQDESV (reference sequence). CDR3 DNA sequence: TGTGCCAGCAGCCTACGCGCTAGCGGGAGTGATGAGCAGTTCTTC. Translated, it gives CASSLRASGSDEQFF.

This clonotype was detected only a few times. This chain links TRBV24-1 with TRBJ1-1; D is unclear. From germline, CDR1 is KGHDR and CDR2 SFDVKD. Trimming removed 4 bases from V and 4 bases from J, with 6 bases in between. CDR3 size: 12 residues. The CDR3 sequence is CATSDPSTEAFF. The CDR3 DNA follows: TGTGCCACCAGTGACCCCTCCACTGAAGCTTTCTTT.

This clonotype was detected only a few times. The V call is TRBV3-1, the J call TRBJ2-7, with D tentatively TRBD2 (7 bases). Germline CDR1 is LGHDT and CDR2 is YNNKEL (reference sequence). The CDR3 contains 15 residues. Trimming took off 8 bases at V and 4 bases at J, with 21 bases between the two ends. The CDR3: CASSSPGGRTYEQYF. The CDR3 DNA reads TGTGCCAGCTCCAGCCCGGGGGGCCGGACGTACGAGCAGTACTTC.

The chain recombines TRBV7-2 with TRBJ1-5, with 7 nucleotides matching TRBD1. Germline V CDR1 and CDR2: SGHTA, FQGNSA. The CDR3 extends over 14 amino acids. V was clipped by 5 bases and J by 5 bases; unmatched bases: 6. The CDR3 reads CASSRGQFYQPQHF. CDR3 bases: TGTGCCAGCAGCCGGGGACAGTTCTATCAGCCCCAGCATTTT.